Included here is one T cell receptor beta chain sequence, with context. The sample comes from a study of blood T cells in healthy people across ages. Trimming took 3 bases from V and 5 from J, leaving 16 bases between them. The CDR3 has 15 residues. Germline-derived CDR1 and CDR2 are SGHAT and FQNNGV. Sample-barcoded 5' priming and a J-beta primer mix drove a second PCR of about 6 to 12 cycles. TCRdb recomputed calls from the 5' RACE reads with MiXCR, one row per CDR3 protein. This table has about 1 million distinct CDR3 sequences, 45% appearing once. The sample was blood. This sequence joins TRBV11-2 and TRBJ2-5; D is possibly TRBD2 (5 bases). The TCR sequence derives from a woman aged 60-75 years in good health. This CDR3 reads CASSFGRSGGETQYF. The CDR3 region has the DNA TGTGCCAGCAGCTTTGGACGGTCCGGCGGGGAGACCCAGTACTTC.